This TCR beta chain stems from a study of PD-L1 blockade in urothelial cancer (dated by TCRdb to about 2017). At the level of the whole study: Every patient began therapy in 2014 and was given atezolizumab 1,200 mg intravenously every 3 weeks. About 85% of the roughly 29 patients were identified as males with urothelial cancer of bladder origin, and a prior smoking history was reported by 18 of 29 patients. An ECOG performance status of 0 or 1 was recorded for the patients, and 0 to 3 prior chemotherapy regimens had been received by the patients. Blood samples were analyzed at two time points: 3 weeks after treatment start (second dose) and 6 weeks after treatment start. Blood samples gave median yields of about 140,000 T cells and over 80,000 unique TCRs, along with a median clonality of 0.080. The study was an exploratory multi-omic analysis of somatic, immune and clinical correlates of response to PD-L1 blockade with atezolizumab in urothelial cancer. Pretreatment tumor samples and matched peripheral blood, collected serially before and after atezolizumab treatment, underwent TCR sequencing. Durable clinical benefit was defined as a progression-free survival longer than 6 months, and TCR features were additionally tested against progression-free survival and overall survival. In the same patients who had TCR sequencing, pretreatment tumors also underwent whole exome sequencing and RNA sequencing. Durable clinical benefit was achieved by nine patients and was not achieved by 20 patients. Some 30 patients had pretreatment blood TCR-seq, about 25 had at least one posttreatment blood collection, and about 25 had tumor TCR-seq. Beyond this particular receptor, the publication reports: Among patients with durable benefit, tumor-associated TCR clones showed greater expansion in peripheral blood 3 weeks after treatment started (n ≈ 23, p = 0.022). Because the sample size was small (n = 29) and many of the analyses were exploratory, the results are meant to be hypothesis-generating. Improved progression-free and overall survival was found to be associated with pretreatment peripheral blood TCR clonality below the median.

In regard to this clone: The antigen this receptor binds is unknown. Base qualities are not provided; no much larger clone lies one nucleotide away.

To estimate absolute template abundance from read counts, synthetic TCR analog templates were spiked into each PCR. The immunoSEQ assay used bias-controlled V and J gene primers to amplify TCRbeta CDR3 regions from genomic DNA. Sequencing of rearranged TCRbeta segments was performed at approximately 20X coverage. As for how the authors treated the data: Sequencing errors were corrected by clustering, and CDR3s were annotated against IMGT so that V, D and J genes could be assigned. Out-of-frame and stop-codon sequences were excluded, and only productive TCRbeta rearrangements were used in downstream analyses. To compute clonality, Shannon entropy was normalized by the log of the number of unique productive sequences and then subtracted from one. Fisher's exact test with Benjamini-Hochberg correction, at a threshold of adjusted p below 0.01, was used to find clones that differed between time points or between blood and tumor. TCRdb's version of the immuneACCESS table is confined to in-frame rearrangements and falls short of the full clone set. An unresolved V gene accounts for under half of the shortfall where checked; the remainder is of unknown origin. The V and J calls and clone size were taken over from that table, and D and trimming were inferred from the DNA. This sample holds roughly 120,000 clones; 85% to 90% were observed only once. The leading ten clones occupy roughly 1.8% of the sample.

There are 16 amino acids in the CDR3, from cysteine to phenylalanine inclusive. Kept here is only the CDR3 DNA, which spans 48 bases and is read in frame from base 1. Per the germline V gene, SGDLS is the CDR1 and YYNGEE is the CDR2. V is trimmed back by 3 bases and J by 6 bases, and the junction contains 9 bases that no gene match accounts for. The sample's time point label is to be understood as: peripheral blood 6 weeks after treatment start. The cohort comprised roughly 30 patients with locally advanced or metastatic urothelial carcinoma treated at Memorial Sloan Kettering on a trial protocol. Peripheral blood mononuclear cells were collected pretreatment and during treatment, with between 1 and 8 total time points obtained per patient. The Qiagen DNeasy Blood extraction kit was used to purify genomic DNA from total PBMCs and tumor samples. PBMCs were collected pretreatment and during treatment, and were isolated and stored as previously described.

This specimen was PBMCs, taken around atezolizumab (anti-PD-L1) treatment. The V and J genes are TRBV9 and TRBJ2-2, with 9 bases matching TRBD2. The receptor was isolated from a man in his fifties or sixties with urothelial cancer. The CDR3 reads CASSAVAGARSGELFF. The DNA reads TGTGCCAGCAGCGCGGTAGCGGGGGCCCGTTCCGGGGAGCTGTTTTTT.